The 24 T cell receptor beta chains below were found in one sample sequenced in a study of T cells expressing NK-cell markers. TCRdb re-analyzed the 5' RACE reads; it lists each CDR3 protein once, without DNA. The table for this sample gives roughly 280,000 distinct CDR3 sequences. The sequencing input was blood T cells: a sorted CD56 or NKG2C T cell subset, CD4+ or CD8+ T cells, or bulk PBMC T cells (not recorded which). The receptors stem from a man between 18 and 29 years old in good health.

The V gene is TRBV5-1, the J gene TRBJ2-1; the TCRdb call, TRBD2, lacks DNA for checking. This CDR3 has 12 amino acids. Germline CDR1 reads SGHRS; CDR2 reads YFSETQ. The CDR3 protein is CASIGGLNEQFF.

The V and J genes are TRBV20-1 and TRBJ2-5; without DNA, the TCRdb call of TRBD1 cannot be checked. The CDR3 length is 14 residues. Germline CDR1 reads DFQATT; CDR2 reads SNEGSKA (reference sequence). The CDR3 sequence is CSAGTRQGQETQYF.

The chain uses TRBV5-1 and TRBJ1-1; checking the TCRdb D call of TRBD1 is not possible without DNA. The CDR3 spans 13 residues. The germline V gene encodes CDR1 SGHRS and CDR2 YFSETQ. The chain's CDR3 is CASSPWTGGEAFF. The full variable domain, its missing parts supplied by reference TRBV5-1 and TRBJ1-1, is KAGVTQTPRYLIKTRGQQVTLSCSPISGHRSVSWYQQTPGQGLQFLFEYFSETQRNKGNFPGRFSGRQFSNSRSEMNVSTLELGDSALYLCASSPWTGGEAFFGQGTRLTVV.

The CDR3 region is CSARGLSGAPKGDIQYF. The chain recombines TRBV20-1 with TRBJ2-4; absent DNA, TCRdb's TRBD1 call cannot be checked. This CDR3 spans 17 amino acids. Germline V gives CDR1 DFQATT, CDR2 SNEGSKA (reference sequence).

The chain is built from TRBV27 and TRBJ1-4. This CDR3 region has 17 residues. CDR1 is MNHEY and CDR2 is SMNVEV in the germline V gene (reference sequence). CDR3 protein: CASSPFQGLPTNEKLFF.

The chain recombines TRBV12-3 or TRBV12-4 with TRBJ2-1; TCRdb's D gene call, TRBD1, goes unchecked for lack of DNA. There are 14 residues in the CDR3. CDR3 sequence reads: CASASRDTSPEQFF.

CDR3 loop: CASSSPAGGPGEQFF. V usage is TRBV7-2 and J usage is TRBJ2-1; TCRdb calls TRBD2, which cannot be checked without DNA. The CDR3 loop spans 15 amino acids. Germline CDR1 SGHTA, CDR2 FQGNSA.

The chain joins TRBV20-1 to TRBJ2-1. The CDR3 sequence is 15 residues long. Looked up from germline, CDR1 is DFQATT and CDR2 is SNEGSKA (reference sequence). The CDR3 sequence: CSATILGRGGNEQFF.

The chain carries TRBV24-1 and TRBJ1-5; TCRdb's assignment of TRBD1 cannot be checked, as there is no DNA. Looked up from germline, CDR1 is KGHDR and CDR2 is SFDVKD. This CDR3 comprises 17 residues. This CDR3 reads CATSDSDRGHSNQPQHF.

The chain has TRBV19 and TRBJ2-7; checking the TCRdb D call of TRBD1 is not possible without DNA. Germline CDR1 and CDR2: LNHDA and SQIVND (reference sequence). The CDR3 loop spans 13 amino acids. The CDR3 is CATSAGGPYEQYF.

The chain combines TRBV5-1 with TRBJ2-3. There are 18 residues in the CDR3. CDR1 is SGHRS, CDR2 YFSETQ, per germline. This chain's CDR3 is CASSLAAGGVRSTDTQYF.

The chain has TRBV5-1 and TRBJ2-2. The CDR3 has 14 residues. CDR1 and CDR2 from the germline V gene are SGHRS and YFSETQ. The CDR3 loop is CASSGETNTGELFF.

This chain connects TRBV7-6 to TRBJ2-5. CDR3 length equals 17 residues. Germline V gene sequence: CDR1 SGHVS, CDR2 FNYEAQ. This CDR3 reads CASSLTRGTSNQETQYF. The full variable domain, completed using reference TRBV7-6 and TRBJ2-5, is GAGVSQSPRYKVTKRGQDVALRCDPISGHVSLYWYRQALGQGPEFLTYFNYEAQQDKSGLPNDRFSAERPEGSISTLTIQRTEQRDSAMYRCASSLTRGTSNQETQYFGPGTRLLVL.

The J gene is TRBJ2-3, the V gene TRBV20-1; the D call from TCRdb, TRBD2, cannot be confirmed without DNA. The germline gives CDR1 DFQATT, CDR2 SNEGSKA (reference sequence). The CDR3 covers 14 residues. CDR3 residues: CSATLREVRRTQYF.

V and J are TRBV20-1 and TRBJ1-5. Germline-derived CDR1 and CDR2 are DFQATT and SNEGSKA (reference sequence). There are 12 residues in the CDR3. The chain's CDR3 is CSALRSGQPQHF.

This chain links TRBV28 with TRBJ1-4. This CDR3 region has 14 residues. Germline V gene data show CDR1 as MDHEN and CDR2 as SYDVKM. CDR3 amino acids: CASSPTGTRGKLFF.

The CDR3 protein is CASSQVRGVRFF. J is TRBJ2-1 and V is TRBV3-1; with no DNA, the TCRdb D assignment of TRBD2 cannot be verified. The length of the CDR3 is 12 residues. CDR1 and CDR2 from the germline V gene are LGHDT and YNNKEL (reference sequence).

The rearrangement links TRBV5-5 to TRBJ1-4. This CDR3 is built from 15 residues. The V gene's germline CDR1 is SGHKS and CDR2 YYEKEE (reference sequence). This CDR3 reads CASSLIGTANEKLFF.

The chain couples TRBV3-1 to TRBJ1-1. Germline CDR1 LGHDT, CDR2 YNNKEL (reference sequence). CDR3 length equals 14 residues. CDR3 sequence reads: CASSQGSGGTEAFF.

The rearrangement uses TRBV6-5 and TRBJ2-1; TCRdb designates TRBD2, a call that cannot be tested without DNA. The CDR3 runs 15 residues. In germline, CDR1 is MNHEY, CDR2 SVGAGI. CDR3 region: CASSYVQGSGNEQFF.

The chain employs TRBV14 and TRBJ2-7. The germline gives CDR1 SGHDN, CDR2 FVKESK. The CDR3 loop spans 13 amino acids. This CDR3 reads CASSLVATYEQYF.

The chain recombines TRBV29-1 with TRBJ1-2; there is no DNA to check the TCRdb D call of TRBD1. The CDR3 sequence is 12 residues long. Germline CDR1 SQVTM, CDR2 ANQGSEA. The CDR3 loop reads CSAGDRDSGYTF.

V and J are TRBV20-1 and TRBJ1-1. Germline lookup yields CDR1 DFQATT and CDR2 SNEGSKA (reference sequence). This CDR3 comprises 13 residues. This chain's CDR3 is CSARKVLGAEAFF.

CDR3 sequence reads: CAISESRPTDTQYF. The gene calls are TRBV10-3 and TRBJ2-3. Germline CDR1 and CDR2: ENHRY and SYGVKD. The CDR3 loop spans 14 amino acids.